Shown below are 20 T cell receptor beta chains from a single sample sequenced in a study of radiation and T cells in renal cell carcinoma. Time point denoted: blood 2 weeks post-SBRT. Documented treatment: 15 Gy SBRT to primary tumor, nephrectomy 4 weeks later. TCRdb's table, derived via immunoSEQ multiplex PCR, lists solely in-frame clones and lacks some. Of more than 95,000 clones in the sample, roughly four fifths are singletons; the top ten hold 5.8%. The sample here was blood, taken from a patient whose treatment included radiotherapy and nephrectomy. These receptors were collected from a man aged 45-65 years with renal cell carcinoma.

This clone came up once. The chain recombines TRBV5-3 with TRBJ1-1, with TRBD1 as a possible D gene (5 bases). TRBV5-3 is annotated as an ORF whose role is uncertain. The CDR3 sequence is 16 residues long. V lost 0 bases, J lost 5 bases, and 17 bases lay in between. The CDR3 here is CARSLAQIGAGTEAFF. In DNA form, the CDR3 reads TGTGCCAGAAGCTTGGCCCAGATCGGGGCTGGTACTGAAGCTTTCTTT.

J is TRBJ2-7 and V is TRBV5-1; D remains unclear. The CDR3 has 14 amino acids. Germline CDR1 reads SGHRS; CDR2 reads YFSETQ. Between the trimmed V and J ends, which lost 0 bases and 4 bases, there was a span of 11 bases. DNA for the CDR3: TGCGCCAGCAGCTTGGGTTACGGGCCGTACGAGCAGTACTTC. It yields the protein CASSLGYGPYEQYF. Variable domain in full (rest from reference TRBV5-1 and TRBJ2-7): KAGVTQTPRYLIKTRGQQVTLSCSPISGHRSVSWYQQTPGQGLQFLFEYFSETQRNKGNFPGRFSGRQFSNSRSEMNVSTLELGDSALYLCASSLGYGPYEQYFGPGTRLTVT.

CDR3 sequence: CASSLAGADNEQFF. Written as DNA, the CDR3 is TGTGCCAGCAGCTTAGCGGGAGCTGACAATGAGCAGTTCTTC. J is TRBJ2-1 and V is TRBV11-3; tentatively, D is TRBD2 (6 bases). Trimming took 1 base from V and 5 from J, leaving 9 bases between them. This CDR3 has 14 amino acids. CDR1 and CDR2 from the germline V gene are SGHNT and YENEEA. Full variable domain (missing parts from reference TRBV11-3 and TRBJ2-1): EAGVVQSPRYKIIEKKQPVAFWCNPISGHNTLYWYLQNLGQGPELLIRYENEEAVDDSQLPKDRFSAERLKGVDSTLKIQPAELGDSAVYLCASSLAGADNEQFFGPGTRLTVL.

This chain connects TRBV7-8 to TRBJ1-1; D possibly corresponds to TRBD1 (5 bases). CDR1 is SGHVS and CDR2 is FQNEAQ in the germline V gene. V was clipped by 3 bases and J by 5 bases, with 10 bases between them. The CDR3 contains 13 residues. DNA for the CDR3: TGTGCCAGCAGCTTCGTAGGGGTGACTGAAGCTTTCTTT. Its translation: CASSFVGVTEAFF.

The gene calls are TRBV18 and TRBJ2-7, with 8 bases fitting TRBD2. Germline CDR1 and CDR2: KGHSH and LQKENI. With 1 base clipped from V and 2 bases from J, the junction kept 1 base outside the gene matches. This CDR3 has 14 amino acids. Here the CDR3 DNA reads TGTGCCAGCTCACCACGAGCGGGGGCCTACGAGCAGTACTTC. Protein product: CASSPRAGAYEQYF.

The chain has TRBV30 and TRBJ2-4; 7 bases are shared with TRBD2. CDR3 size: 18 residues. The trim removed 1 base at V and 0 bases at J, leaving 12 bases unmatched. Germline CDR1 is GTSNPN and CDR2 is SVGIG (reference sequence). The CDR3 nucleotides are TGTGCCTGGAGTGGGGAACTAGCGAATGCTCTAGCCAAAAACATTCAGTACTTC. Its translation: CAWSGELANALAKNIQYF. Together with reference TRBV30 and TRBJ2-4, the CDR3 gives the full variable domain: SQTIHQWPATLVQPVGSPLSLECTVEGTSNPNLYWYRQAAGRGLQLLFYSVGIGQISSEVPQNLSASRPQDRQFILSSKKLLLSDSGFYLCAWSGELANALAKNIQYFGAGTRLSVL.

The CDR3 protein is CASRNNLGSERPQQFF. The CDR3 nucleotides are TGTGCCAGCAGGAATAACCTAGGTTCGGAGCGACCCCAGCAGTTCTTC. The chain is built from TRBV2 and TRBJ2-1; unclear D gene. The V end lost 6 bases, the J end lost 11 bases, and 26 bases lay between the germline ends. The CDR3 has 16 residues. Germline CDR1 is SNHLY and CDR2 is FYNNEI.

The chain carries TRBV5-4 and TRBJ2-2; D is unresolved. The CDR3 runs 12 residues. In germline, CDR1 is SGHNT, CDR2 YYREEE (reference sequence). Trimming pared 5 bases from V and 5 bases from J, leaving 7 bases between. The CDR3 coding sequence is TGTGCCAGCAGTATTAGGACCGGGGAGCTGTTTTTT. Protein product: CASSIRTGELFF.

V and J are TRBV30 and TRBJ1-6; 7 bases align to TRBD1. This CDR3 contains 13 residues. V lost 4 bases to trimming and J lost 7 bases; unmatched junction nucleotides: 4. The germline V gene has CDR1 GTSNPN and CDR2 SVGIG (reference sequence). The CDR3 reads CAWTGTANSPLHF. In DNA, the CDR3 is TGTGCCTGGACCGGGACAGCCAATTCACCCCTCCACTTT.

This chain uses TRBV7-6 with TRBJ1-4; D ambiguous. With 3 bases removed from V and 0 bases from J, the gap between germline ends came to 5 bases. This CDR3 has 14 amino acids. Germline CDR1 reads SGHVS; CDR2 reads FNYEAQ. DNA for the CDR3: TGTGCCAGCAGCTTTGGGGCAACTAATGAAAAACTGTTTTTT. This codes for CASSFGATNEKLFF.

This chain uses TRBV2 with TRBJ1-3, with TRBD1 as a possible D gene (6 bases). Trimming removed 5 bases at V and 1 base at J, with 12 bases between. The CDR3 runs 15 residues. Germline CDR1 and CDR2: SNHLY and FYNNEI. The CDR3 nucleotides read TGTGCCAGCAGTCTTGACAGGAGATCTGGAAACACCATATATTTT. This sequence encodes CASSLDRRSGNTIYF.

The chain recombines TRBV7-9 with TRBJ1-3; D uncertain. This CDR3 contains 19 residues. The V end lost 3 bases, the J end lost 1 base, and 22 bases lay between the germline ends. CDR1 SEHNR and CDR2 FQNEAQ come from the germline V gene (reference sequence). This CDR3 reads CASSLGQLFGPSSGNTIYF. CDR3 coding DNA: TGTGCCAGCAGCTTGGGCCAACTCTTCGGGCCTTCGTCTGGAAACACCATATATTTT.

CDR3 loop: CASTTSMGSLGANVLTF. In nucleotides, the CDR3 is TGCGCCAGCACCACCTCGATGGGGTCTCTCGGGGCCAACGTCCTGACTTTC. The V and J genes are TRBV10-1 and TRBJ2-6; D gene unclear. Germline values: CDR1 WNHNN, CDR2 SYGVQD (reference sequence). Deletions cut 7 bases from V and 4 bases from J, with 20 bases between. The CDR3 length is 17 residues.

The chain links TRBV5-1 to TRBJ2-1, with 9 bases identical to TRBD2. Germline V lookup: CDR1 SGHRS, CDR2 YFSETQ. J was trimmed by 4 bases and V by 4 bases; bases with no gene match: 9. The CDR3 has 16 amino acids. The CDR3 is CASSPELAGPYNEQFF. DNA for the CDR3: TGCGCCAGCAGCCCGGAGCTAGCGGGACCTTACAATGAGCAGTTCTTC.

The CDR3 loop reads CASNTGTGSLAQYF. CDR3 sequence (DNA): TGCGCCAGCAACACTGGGACTGGTTCGTTGGCCCAGTACTTC. This chain uses TRBV5-1 with TRBJ2-5, with a weak D call TRBD2 (6 bases). The germline CDR1 and CDR2 sequences are SGHRS and YFSETQ. Trimming took 6 bases from V and 9 from J, leaving 21 bases between them. This CDR3 has 14 residues.

This chain links TRBV4-1 with TRBJ2-5; 8 nucleotides match TRBD1. The last part of the DNA fits TRBJ2-7 better; the J call may be wrong. Germline V gene data show CDR1 as MGHRA and CDR2 as YSYEKL. The CDR3 covers 15 residues. CDR3 region: CASSKSTGVSYEQYF. CDR3 DNA: TGCGCCAGCAGTAAATCGACAGGGGTATCCTACGAGCAGTACTTC.

The chain recombines TRBV7-8 with TRBJ1-2; 7 nucleotides match TRBD1. This CDR3 region has 14 residues. V lost 4 bases and J lost 6; bases outside the gene matches: 8. CDR1 is SGHVS, CDR2 FQNEAQ, per germline. The CDR3 bases are TGTGCCAGCAGCTCCTGGGGGACAGAAAATGGCTACACCTTC. Translating it yields CASSSWGTENGYTF.

The CDR3 loop is CAISATSGAPDTQYF. CDR3 DNA sequence: TGTGCCATCAGTGCTACTAGCGGGGCCCCAGATACGCAGTATTTT. V gene TRBV10-3 combines with J gene TRBJ2-3; TRBD2 agrees at 10 bases. This CDR3 has 15 amino acids. The germline CDR1 and CDR2 sequences are ENHRY and SYGVKD. Trimming removed 4 bases from V and 4 bases from J; junction bases left unmatched: 5.

On this clone: An end of the junction does not agree with germline; a read error may underlie this. The chain has TRBV6-1 and TRBJ1-5; 7 bases align to TRBD1. The CDR3 length is 16 residues. Germline assignment: CDR1 MNHNS and CDR2 SASEGT. CDR3 protein: CASREGGATGWESQHF. CDR3 sequence (DNA): TGTGCCAGCAGGGAAGGCGGGGCGACAGGGTGGGAATCCCAGCATTTT.

This clone turned up a few times. V usage is TRBV18 and J usage is TRBJ2-1, with 9 bases aligning to TRBD1. The junction had 9 bases not matched to a gene; V was cut back by 4 bases and J by 5 bases. The length of the CDR3 is 16 residues. Germline-derived CDR1 and CDR2 are KGHSH and LQKENI. The CDR3 DNA sequence: TGTGCCAGCTCACACCAGGGACAGGGAGCCAACAATGAGCAGTTCTTC. This codes for CASSHQGQGANNEQFF.